This paragraph covers one T cell receptor beta chain sequence. Its specificity is not known. Trimming removed 2 bases from V and 8 bases from J, with 12 bases in between. This CDR3 has 13 residues. Germline V gives CDR1 LNHDA, CDR2 SQIVND (reference sequence). The PCR used 52 TRBV and 13 TRBJ primers. Sequencing was performed with immunoSEQ multiplex PCR; in TCRdb, only in-frame clones are kept and a portion is missing. The top ten clones hold 3.5% of a sample with 20,000 to 25,000 clones, approximately 93% of them seen once. These data belong to a study of regulatory T cells. Study-wide points: Control CD8+ cells showed a nonsignificant trend toward higher Shannon entropy than patient CD8+ cells. Regulatory T cells showed the strongest V-J pair restriction and V/J gene skewing among patient repertoires.

The chain links TRBV19 to TRBJ1-1, with no clear D. This receptor was obtained from a child younger than 10 with CD3G deficiency. Sequencing was done on a sample of CD8+ T cells sorted from blood. The CDR3 spells CASSILVGTEAFF. In DNA form, the CDR3 reads TGTGCCAGTAGTATATTGGTCGGAACCGAAGCTTTCTTT.